The rows below give T cell receptor beta chains drawn from one sample of a study of T cells in Graves' hyperthyroidism and ophthalmopathy. TCRdb reprocessed the multiplex PCR reads with MiXCR, giving one entry per CDR3 protein. Of 330,000 or so distinct CDR3 sequences in the sample, approximately 18% were seen once. Sequencing input: blood. These receptors were taken from a woman aged 35 to 49 with Graves' ophthalmopathy. CDR3s include the opening cysteine and the closing phenylalanine or tryptophan. The D gene is left open where the match is weak. Clone size is shown for a subset of rows, as once, few, many or a class of expanded clone.

d_gene: -; abundance: many; v_gene: TRBV7-2; j_gene: TRBJ1-5; CDR3nt: TGTGCCAGCAGCTTAGAAGAGGGTAGCCAGCCCCAGCATTTT; CDR3aa: CASSLEEGSQPQHF
d_gene: -; abundance: -; v_gene: TRBV7-2; j_gene: TRBJ1-3; CDR3nt: TGTGCCAGCAGCTTAGGATCTCCCGGAAACACCATATATTTT; CDR3aa: CASSLGSPGNTIYF
d_gene: TRBD1; abundance: many; v_gene: TRBV10-3; j_gene: TRBJ1-5; CDR3nt: TGTGCCATCAGTGACTCGGACAGGGGTAATCAGCCCCAGCATTTT; CDR3aa: CAISDSDRGNQPQHF
d_gene: -; abundance: many; v_gene: TRBV27; j_gene: TRBJ2-2; CDR3nt: TGTGCCAGCAGTTTATCCCCATTGGCAACATACACCGGGGAGCTGTTTTTT; CDR3aa: CASSLSPLATYTGELFF
d_gene: -; abundance: many; v_gene: TRBV6-5; j_gene: TRBJ1-6; CDR3nt: TGTGCCAGCAGTTACAGGGATAAAGTTTCACCCCTCCACTTT; CDR3aa: CASSYRDKVSPLHF
d_gene: TRBD1; abundance: many; v_gene: TRBV28; j_gene: TRBJ2-5; CDR3nt: TGTGCCAGCAGTTTCTTGGGCAGGGGGCAACAAGAGACCCAGTACTTC; CDR3aa: CASSFLGRGQQETQYF
d_gene: -; abundance: many; v_gene: TRBV28; j_gene: TRBJ1-1; CDR3nt: TGTGCCAGCAGTTTAACCCGGGACCGGGGATGGACTGAAGCTTTCTTT; CDR3aa: CASSLTRDRGWTEAFF
d_gene: TRBD2; abundance: many; v_gene: TRBV2; j_gene: TRBJ2-7; CDR3nt: TGTGCCAGTTGTAGGACTAGCGGGACCGAGCAGTACTTC; CDR3aa: CASCRTSGTEQYF
d_gene: -; abundance: many; v_gene: TRBV5-1; j_gene: TRBJ1-1; CDR3nt: TGCGCCAGCAGCTTGAAGAGATTTGCGGGAATGAACACTGAAGCTTTCTTT; CDR3aa: CASSLKRFAGMNTEAFF
d_gene: TRBD1; abundance: -; v_gene: TRBV4-3; j_gene: TRBJ2-2; CDR3nt: TGCGCCAGCAGCCAAGATAAGAGACAGGGGGCAATCGGGGAGCTGTTTTTT; CDR3aa: CASSQDKRQGAIGELFF
d_gene: TRBD1; abundance: many; v_gene: TRBV19; j_gene: TRBJ2-5; CDR3nt: TGTGCCAGTAGTTTCGGACAGGACCAAGAGACCCAGTACTTC; CDR3aa: CASSFGQDQETQYF
d_gene: -; abundance: few; v_gene: TRBV30; j_gene: TRBJ1-2; CDR3nt: TGTGCCTGGAGACCGGGACAACCCAATGGCTACACCTTC; CDR3aa: CAWRPGQPNGYTF
d_gene: TRBD2; abundance: -; v_gene: TRBV6-2/TRBV6-3; j_gene: TRBJ2-7; CDR3nt: TGTGCCAGCAGCCCCGTGGGGGGGGCGGGACTAGGCATTCACGAGCAGTACTTC; CDR3aa: CASSPVGGAGLGIHEQYF
d_gene: TRBD2; abundance: -; v_gene: TRBV9; j_gene: TRBJ2-7; CDR3nt: TGTGCCAGCAGCCCCCCGGAAATAGCGGGAGCTGCGTACGAGCAGTACTTC; CDR3aa: CASSPPEIAGAAYEQYF
d_gene: TRBD1; abundance: many; v_gene: TRBV29-1; j_gene: TRBJ2-2; CDR3nt: TGCAGCGTTGGCCTACAGAGGACAGGCACCGGGGAGCTGTTTTTT; CDR3aa: CSVGLQRTGTGELFF
d_gene: TRBD1; abundance: -; v_gene: TRBV28; j_gene: TRBJ2-7; CDR3nt: TGTGCCAGCAGCCCTGTGCAGGGGGCGAGGATAGGCTACGAGCAGTACTTC; CDR3aa: CASSPVQGARIGYEQYF
d_gene: -; abundance: many; v_gene: TRBV19; j_gene: TRBJ1-1; CDR3nt: TGTGCCAGTAGTATGAAGCAGAACACTGAAGCTTTCTTT; CDR3aa: CASSMKQNTEAFF
d_gene: -; abundance: many; v_gene: TRBV27; j_gene: TRBJ1-5; CDR3nt: TGTGCCACTAAGAACAGCTATTATAGCAATCAGCCCCAGCATTTT; CDR3aa: CATKNSYYSNQPQHF
d_gene: -; abundance: many; v_gene: TRBV19; j_gene: TRBJ2-7; CDR3nt: TGTGCCAGTAGTCCCAAAGGGACGGGAGCGAATGACGAGCAGTACTTC; CDR3aa: CASSPKGTGANDEQYF
d_gene: -; abundance: many; v_gene: TRBV29-1; j_gene: TRBJ1-1; CDR3nt: TGCAGGGTAGGACAGCTGAACACTGAAGCTTTCTTT; CDR3aa: CRVGQLNTEAFF
d_gene: -; abundance: many; v_gene: TRBV4-1; j_gene: TRBJ1-2; CDR3nt: TGCGCCAGCAGCCAAGTAGGCGGACTAAGGGATGGCTACACCTTC; CDR3aa: CASSQVGGLRDGYTF
d_gene: TRBD2; abundance: many; v_gene: TRBV9; j_gene: TRBJ2-2; CDR3nt: TGTGCCAGCAGCGTCACCGCGGGAGGGCCCAAAACCGGGGAGCTGTTTTTT; CDR3aa: CASSVTAGGPKTGELFF
d_gene: TRBD1; abundance: -; v_gene: TRBV28; j_gene: TRBJ2-7; CDR3nt: TGTGCCAGCAGCGTTTCAGGGGGCCGGGAGTACTTC; CDR3aa: CASSVSGGREYF